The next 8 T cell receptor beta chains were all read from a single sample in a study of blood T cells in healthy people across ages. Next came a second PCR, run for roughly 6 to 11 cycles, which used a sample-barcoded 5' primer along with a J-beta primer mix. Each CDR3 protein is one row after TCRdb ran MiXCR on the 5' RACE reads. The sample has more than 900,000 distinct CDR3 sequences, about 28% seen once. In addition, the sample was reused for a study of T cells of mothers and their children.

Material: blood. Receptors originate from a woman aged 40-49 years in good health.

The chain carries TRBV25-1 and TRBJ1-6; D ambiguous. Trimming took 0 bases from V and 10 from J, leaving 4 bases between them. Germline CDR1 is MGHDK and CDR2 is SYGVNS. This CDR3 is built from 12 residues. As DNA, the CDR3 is TGTGCCAGCAGTGAATATACCTCACCCCTCCACTTT. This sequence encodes CASSEYTSPLHF.

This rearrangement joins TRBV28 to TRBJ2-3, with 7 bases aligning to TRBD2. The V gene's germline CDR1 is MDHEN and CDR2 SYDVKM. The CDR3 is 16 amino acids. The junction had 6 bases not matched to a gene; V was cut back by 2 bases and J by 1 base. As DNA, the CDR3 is TGTGCCAGCAGTTTAGTCATGGCGGGGGGCACAGATACGCAGTATTTT. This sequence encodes CASSLVMAGGTDTQYF. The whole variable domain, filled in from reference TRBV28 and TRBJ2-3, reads DVKVTQSSRYLVKRTGEKVFLECVQDMDHENMFWYRQDPGLGLRLIYFSYDVKMKEKGDIPEGYSVSREKKERFSLILESASTNQTSMYLCASSLVMAGGTDTQYFGPGTRLTVL.

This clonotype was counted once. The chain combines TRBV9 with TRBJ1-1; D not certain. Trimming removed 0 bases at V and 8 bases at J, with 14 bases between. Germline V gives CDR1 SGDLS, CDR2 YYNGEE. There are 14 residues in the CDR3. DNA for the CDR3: TGTGCCAGCAGCGTAGGAGGCAGAGACCTAGAAGCTTTCTTT. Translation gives CASSVGGRDLEAFF.

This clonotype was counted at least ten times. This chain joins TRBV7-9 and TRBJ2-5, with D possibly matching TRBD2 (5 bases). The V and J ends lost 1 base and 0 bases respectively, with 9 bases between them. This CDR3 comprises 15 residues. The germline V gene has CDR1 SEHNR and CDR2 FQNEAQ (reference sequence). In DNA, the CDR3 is TGTGCCAGCAGCTTAGGGCTAGCAGACCAAGAGACCCAGTACTTC. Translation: CASSLGLADQETQYF.

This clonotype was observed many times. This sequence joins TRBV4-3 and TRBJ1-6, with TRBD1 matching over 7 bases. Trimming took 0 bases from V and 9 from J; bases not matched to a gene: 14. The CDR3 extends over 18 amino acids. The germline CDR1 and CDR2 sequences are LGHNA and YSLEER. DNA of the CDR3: TGCGCCAGCAGCCAAGATCTGGTCGACAGGGTGAGGGTTTCACCCCTCCACTTT. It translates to CASSQDLVDRVRVSPLHF.

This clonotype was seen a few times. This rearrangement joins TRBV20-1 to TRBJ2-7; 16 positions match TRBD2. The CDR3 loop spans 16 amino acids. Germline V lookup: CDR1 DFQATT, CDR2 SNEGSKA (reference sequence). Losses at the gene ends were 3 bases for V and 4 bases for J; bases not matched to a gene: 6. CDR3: CSASGTSGGVGYEQYF. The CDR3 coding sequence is TGCAGTGCTAGCGGGACTAGCGGGGGGGTCGGGTACGAGCAGTACTTC.

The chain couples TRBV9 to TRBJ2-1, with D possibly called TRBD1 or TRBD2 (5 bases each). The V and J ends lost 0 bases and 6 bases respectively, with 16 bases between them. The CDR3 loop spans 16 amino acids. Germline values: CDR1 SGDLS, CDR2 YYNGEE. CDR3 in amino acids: CASSVATGLLGNEQFF. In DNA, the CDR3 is TGTGCCAGCAGCGTAGCTACGGGGCTACTCGGCAATGAGCAGTTCTTC.

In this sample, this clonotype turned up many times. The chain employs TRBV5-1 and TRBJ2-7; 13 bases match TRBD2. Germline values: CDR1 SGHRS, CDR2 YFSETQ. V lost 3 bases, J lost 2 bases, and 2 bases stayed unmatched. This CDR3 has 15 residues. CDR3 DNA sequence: TGCGCCAGCAGCTGGGGGACTAGCGGGACCTACGAGCAGTACTTC. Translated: CASSWGTSGTYEQYF.